Each of the 26 T cell receptor beta chains below was sequenced from the same sample in a study of identifying expanded T cells in peripheral blood. Sequenced by immunoSEQ multiplex PCR; TCRdb stores in-frame clones only, minus some. The table has around 56,000 clones, approximately 82% seen once. Material for sequencing was blood. The receptors come from a person aged 18 to 75 in good health.

The V call is TRBV5-1, the J call TRBJ1-1, with D perhaps matching TRBD1 (5 bases). This CDR3 spans 15 amino acids. CDR1 and CDR2 from the germline V gene are SGHRS and YFSETQ. V was trimmed by 1 base and J by 4 bases, leaving 14 bases between them. Here the CDR3 DNA reads TGCGCCAGCAGCTTGTTACCAGGGTTGGCCACTGAAGCTTTCTTT. Its protein product is CASSLLPGLATEAFF.

V and J are TRBV15 and TRBJ1-1; D remains unclear. Trimming pared 2 bases from V and 2 bases from J, leaving 6 bases between. This CDR3 is 13 amino acids long. CDR1 and CDR2 (germline): LNHNV, YYDKDF (reference sequence). The CDR3 region has the DNA TGTGCCACCAGCAGACAGGAAAACACTGAAGCTTTCTTT. This encodes CATSRQENTEAFF.

As DNA, the CDR3 is TGTGCCAGCAGCTTGAGCAGGGTGGCGAATGAGCAGTTCTTC. Translated, it gives CASSLSRVANEQFF. The rearrangement uses TRBV7-7 and TRBJ2-1; a possible D gene is TRBD1 (5 bases). The V end was cut by 3 bases, the J end by 7 bases, with 13 bases between. The CDR3 contains 14 residues. The germline V gene has CDR1 SSHAT and CDR2 FNYEAQ (reference sequence).

The CDR3 protein is CAWSLPGGANYGYTF. The CDR3 nucleotides read TGTGCCTGGAGTCTGCCGGGGGGCGCAAACTATGGCTACACCTTC. The rearrangement uses TRBV30 and TRBJ1-2; tentatively, D is TRBD1 (6 bases). This CDR3 comprises 15 residues. Trimming removed 2 bases at V and 2 bases at J, with 15 bases between. From germline, CDR1 is GTSNPN and CDR2 SVGIG (reference sequence).

A single count supports this clone. The V gene is TRBV5-6, the J gene TRBJ1-5, with unresolved D. This CDR3 has 13 residues. Per germline, CDR1 SGHDT and CDR2 YYEEEE. Trimming removed 3 bases at V and 4 bases at J, with 8 bases between. The CDR3 DNA reads as TGTGCCAGCAGCTACGGGCAAAATCAGCCCCAGCATTTT. Translating gives CASSYGQNQPQHF.

CDR3 amino acids: CASSPGVIYGYTF. In DNA form, the CDR3 reads TGTGCCAGCAGCCCGGGAGTTATCTATGGCTACACCTTC. The rearrangement links TRBV11-1 to TRBJ1-2, with D unresolved. CDR1 and CDR2 (germline): SGHAT, FQDESV (reference sequence). Trimming removed 5 bases at V and 4 bases at J, with 11 bases between. This CDR3 spans 13 amino acids. Full variable domain (rest looked up from reference TRBV11-1 and TRBJ1-2): EAEVAQSPRYKITEKSQAVAFWCDPISGHATLYWYRQILGQGPELLVQFQDESVVDDSQLPKDRFSAERLKGVDSTLKIQPAELGDSAMYLCASSPGVIYGYTFGSGTRLTVV.

The rearrangement joins TRBV6-6 to TRBJ2-2; 7 nucleotides agree with TRBD1. The germline gives CDR1 MNHNY, CDR2 SVGAGI (reference sequence). This CDR3 is 16 amino acids long. With 0 bases clipped from V and 1 base from J, the junction kept 2 bases outside the gene matches. CDR3 loop: CASSYSTGKNTGELFF. CDR3 coding DNA: TGTGCCAGCAGTTACTCGACAGGGAAGAACACCGGGGAGCTGTTTTTT.

V usage is TRBV18 and J usage is TRBJ1-2; D is perhaps TRBD1 (6 bases). The germline gives CDR1 KGHSH, CDR2 LQKENI. This CDR3 comprises 13 residues. Trimming left V 5 bases short and J 3 bases short, with 10 bases between. The CDR3 is CASSADRDYGYTF. Here the CDR3 DNA reads TGTGCCAGCTCAGCGGACAGAGACTATGGCTACACCTTC. The full variable domain, its missing parts supplied by reference TRBV18 and TRBJ1-2, is NAGVMQNPRHLVRRRGQEARLRCSPMKGHSHVYWYRQLPEEGLKFMVYLQKENIIDESGMPKERFSAEFPKEGPSILRIQQVVRGDSAAYFCASSADRDYGYTFGSGTRLTVV.

This clone is judged medium-sized (0.01 to 0.1%). This rearrangement joins TRBV6-9 to TRBJ2-7; no definite D call. Germline-derived CDR1 and CDR2 are MNHGY and SVAAGI. The CDR3 has 11 amino acids. Trimming took off 7 bases at V and 2 bases at J, with 6 bases between the two ends. CDR3 sequence: CASNTAYEQYV. Written as DNA, the CDR3 is TGTGCCAGCAACACAGCCTACGAGCAGTACGTC.

The chain uses TRBV5-5 and TRBJ1-2, with D perhaps matching TRBD1 (5 bases). The CDR3 consists of 14 residues. Trimming shortened V by 4 bases and J by 8 bases, and 18 bases separated the two germline ends. Germline loops: CDR1 SGHKS, CDR2 YYEKEE (reference sequence). Written as DNA, the CDR3 is TGTGCCAGCAGCCCGACAGACGGGGCGGGCGGCTACACCTTC. It translates to CASSPTDGAGGYTF.

The chain uses TRBV15 and TRBJ1-4, with no clear D. CDR1 is LNHNV and CDR2 is YYDKDF in the germline V gene (reference sequence). V lost 8 bases to trimming and J lost 8 bases, with 15 bases between them. The CDR3 is made up of 13 amino acids. The CDR3 nucleotides are TGTGCCACCCGACCTTCTTCTGGGGAAAAACTGTTTTTT. It yields the protein CATRPSSGEKLFF.

The table lists this clone with a count of one. The chain uses TRBV5-1 and TRBJ1-4; D unclear. The V end lost 4 bases, the J end lost 5 bases, and 12 bases lay between the germline ends. From germline, CDR1 is SGHRS and CDR2 YFSETQ. The CDR3 is 14 amino acids. CDR3 coding DNA: TGCGCCAGCAGCCAAACGGGAGCAAATGAAAAACTGTTTTTT. Amino acid sequence: CASSQTGANEKLFF.

This clone was detected only a few times. The J gene is TRBJ1-5, the V gene TRBV5-3; D is unresolved. TRBV5-3 is identified as an open reading frame with a role that is uncertain. This CDR3 is 13 amino acids long. V was pared by 0 bases and J by 10 bases, with 11 bases between. The DNA for the CDR3 is TGTGCCAGAAGCTTGGAGGCGGCCATACCCCAGCATTTT. Its translation: CARSLEAAIPQHF.

This rearrangement joins TRBV19 to TRBJ2-1, with 7 bases identical to TRBD2. Germline-derived CDR1 and CDR2 are LNHDA and SQIVND (reference sequence). This CDR3 comprises 15 residues. With 1 base clipped from V and 2 bases from J, the junction kept 2 bases outside the gene matches. The CDR3 sequence: CASSIASGAYNEQFF. As DNA, the CDR3 is TGTGCCAGTAGTATAGCTAGCGGAGCCTACAATGAGCAGTTCTTC.

The chain's CDR3 is CASSSTGGLSYSYTF. Here the CDR3 DNA reads TGTGCCAGCAGTTCGACAGGGGGACTCTCGTATAGCTACACCTTC. The chain has TRBV7-8 and TRBJ1-2; 9 nucleotides match TRBD1. The CDR3 loop spans 15 amino acids. Germline CDR1 SGHVS, CDR2 FQNEAQ. The junction had 14 bases not matched to a gene; V was cut back by 6 bases and J by 9 bases.

This rearrangement joins TRBV18 to TRBJ1-1; weak D call: TRBD1 (5 bases). CDR1 and CDR2 from the germline V gene are KGHSH and LQKENI. Trimming removed 2 bases from V and 1 base from J, with 17 bases in between. The CDR3 runs to 17 residues. This CDR3 is CASSPLQGWLRNTEAFF. CDR3 sequence (DNA): TGTGCCAGCTCACCATTGCAGGGTTGGCTGCGGAACACTGAAGCTTTCTTT.

The chain employs TRBV30 and TRBJ1-4; D is uncertain. CDR3 length: 16 amino acids. Trimming left V 5 bases short and J 1 base short, with 17 bases between. CDR1 and CDR2 (germline): GTSNPN, SVGIG (reference sequence). The CDR3 loop is CAWATGNSVTNEKLFF. The CDR3 coding sequence is TGTGCCTGGGCGACTGGGAATAGTGTAACTAATGAAAAACTGTTTTTT.

This chain connects TRBV2 to TRBJ1-2, with D unresolved. V was cut by 3 bases and J by 4 bases, with 12 bases left in between. The CDR3 contains 14 residues. Germline lookup yields CDR1 SNHLY and CDR2 FYNNEI. The CDR3 DNA sequence: TGTGCCAGCAGTGATAATCTCCCCCCCTATGGCTACACCTTC. Translating it yields CASSDNLPPYGYTF.

The chain links TRBV19 to TRBJ2-1; 10 bases are a match to TRBD2. Germline V gene data show CDR1 as LNHDA and CDR2 as SQIVND (reference sequence). Germline trimming cut 9 bases from V and 6 bases from J; bases unmatched to any gene: 11. The CDR3 runs to 15 residues. The CDR3 region is CASRTSGDIGNEQFF. CDR3 nucleotide sequence: TGTGCCAGCCGCACTAGCGGGGATATAGGCAATGAGCAGTTCTTC.

V usage is TRBV7-3 and J usage is TRBJ2-1; a possible D gene is TRBD2 (6 bases). V was cut by 3 bases and J by 9 bases, with 18 bases left in between. The CDR3 is 15 amino acids. Germline assignment: CDR1 SGHTA and CDR2 FQGTGA. The DNA for the CDR3 is TGTGCCAGCAGCTTCAAGGCGGGGAGTTTTAGTGAGCAGTTCTTC. It encodes CASSFKAGSFSEQFF.

V usage is TRBV27 and J usage is TRBJ1-5, with 8 bases fitting TRBD1. With 6 bases clipped from V and 5 bases from J, the junction kept 6 bases outside the gene matches. This CDR3 contains 14 residues. Germline assignment: CDR1 MNHEY and CDR2 SMNVEV (reference sequence). CDR3 protein: CASRQGGRYQPQHF. The CDR3, as DNA: TGTGCCAGCAGACAGGGGGGTAGGTATCAGCCCCAGCATTTT.

The chain recombines TRBV28 with TRBJ2-3; TRBD1 agrees at 8 bases. Germline V gene sequence: CDR1 MDHEN, CDR2 SYDVKM. After removal of 5 bases from V and 6 bases from J, the junction contained 10 bases not matched to a gene. The CDR3 has 15 residues. The CDR3 nucleotides read TGTGCCAGCAGTCCGGGACAGGTCAGGGTGGATACGCAGTATTTT. It encodes CASSPGQVRVDTQYF.

This chain uses TRBV5-1 with TRBJ2-1, with D perhaps TRBD1 (6 bases). V was trimmed by 4 bases and J by 4 bases, leaving 12 bases between them. Germline CDR1 reads SGHRS; CDR2 reads YFSETQ. This CDR3 contains 14 residues. Here the CDR3 reads CASSLGQPYNEQFF. The CDR3 region has the DNA TGCGCCAGCAGCCTAGGACAGCCTTACAATGAGCAGTTCTTC.

The rearrangement links TRBV4-1 to TRBJ2-1; 11 nucleotides match TRBD2. V lost 3 bases, J lost 8 bases, and 6 bases stayed unmatched. The CDR3 sequence is 15 residues long. The germline gives CDR1 MGHRA, CDR2 YSYEKL. The DNA of the CDR3 is TGCGCCAGCAGCCACCCGGGACTAGCGGCTGATGAGCAGTTCTTC. This translates into CASSHPGLAADEQFF.

The gene calls are TRBV11-3 and TRBJ2-5; TRBD1 agrees at 7 bases. Trimming removed 6 bases from V and 3 bases from J; junction bases left unmatched: 4. This CDR3 region has 13 residues. Germline CDR1 and CDR2: SGHNT and YENEEA. The DNA for the CDR3 is TGTGCCAGCAGTCGAGACAGGGAAGAGACCCAGTACTTC. It codes for CASSRDREETQYF.

The sample holds one count of this clone. The genes are TRBV19 and TRBJ1-5, with 8 bases lining up with TRBD1. Germline V gene lookup returns CDR1 LNHDA and CDR2 SQIVND (reference sequence). V gave up 6 bases and J gave up 5 bases; unmatched junction bases: 9. This CDR3 comprises 15 residues. CDR3 nucleotide sequence: TGTGCCAGTAGCAACGGACAGGGCCGGGATCAGCCCCAGCATTTT. Residues: CASSNGQGRDQPQHF.